The rows below give T cell receptor beta chains drawn from one sample of a study of shared clonotypes between healthy human individuals. Produced via immunoSEQ multiplex PCR; TCRdb's table is partial and in-frame only. The sample has over 2 million clones; 85% to 95% are singletons. Material: naive CD4+ T cells sorted from blood. These receptors were collected from a man younger than 35 in good health. Each CDR3 is given with its conserved first and last residue. A D gene is named only where the DNA matches it firmly. The size entry is marked missing in some rows and otherwise reads once, few, many or a size class.

j_call: TRBJ2-1; v_call: TRBV4-3; clone_size: -; d_call: -; cdr3_aa: CASSQDMISYNEQFF; cdr3_nt: TGCGCCAGCAGCCAAGATATGATCTCCTACAATGAGCAGTTCTTC
j_call: TRBJ1-1; v_call: TRBV4-1; clone_size: -; d_call: -; cdr3_aa: CASSLLTDPNTEAFF; cdr3_nt: TGCGCCAGCAGCCTGTTGACAGACCCGAACACTGAAGCTTTCTTT
j_call: TRBJ2-3; v_call: TRBV5-1; clone_size: -; d_call: TRBD2; cdr3_aa: CASSSGTSGRTDTQYF; cdr3_nt: TGCGCCAGCAGCTCAGGGACTAGCGGGCGCACAGATACGCAGTATTTT
j_call: TRBJ1-6; v_call: TRBV27; clone_size: once; d_call: TRBD1; cdr3_aa: CASSRATGGGGNSPLHF; cdr3_nt: TGTGCCAGCAGTAGGGCAACAGGGGGCGGAGGGAATTCACCCCTCCACTTT
j_call: TRBJ1-5; v_call: TRBV4-3; clone_size: once; d_call: -; cdr3_aa: CASSQEGGNQPQHF; cdr3_nt: TGCGCCAGCAGCCAAGAGGGCGGCAATCAGCCCCAGCATTTT
j_call: TRBJ2-1; v_call: TRBV11-3; clone_size: -; d_call: -; cdr3_aa: CASSLGSGYNEQFF; cdr3_nt: TGTGCCAGCAGCTTGGGTTCGGGGTACAATGAGCAGTTCTTC
j_call: TRBJ1-3; v_call: TRBV5-1; clone_size: -; d_call: -; cdr3_aa: CASTPTGGGSPTSGNTIYF; cdr3_nt: TGCGCCAGCACCCCTACGGGGGGAGGTTCCCCCACCTCTGGAAACACCATATATTTT
j_call: TRBJ1-1; v_call: TRBV9; clone_size: -; d_call: -; cdr3_aa: CASSVVVALEDTEAFF; cdr3_nt: TGTGCCAGCAGCGTAGTGGTCGCACTGGAGGACACTGAAGCTTTCTTT
j_call: TRBJ2-7; v_call: TRBV6-5; clone_size: -; d_call: -; cdr3_aa: CASSYQGSSYEQYF; cdr3_nt: TGTGCCAGCAGTTACCAGGGGAGCTCCTACGAGCAGTACTTC
j_call: TRBJ2-7; v_call: TRBV6-5; clone_size: once; d_call: -; cdr3_aa: CASSYTLQGTTEQYF; cdr3_nt: TGTGCCAGCAGTTACACCCTACAGGGAACCACTGAGCAGTACTTC